A selection of T cell receptor beta chains follows, all from one sample in a study of T cells in Graves' hyperthyroidism and ophthalmopathy. In TCRdb, the multiplex PCR reads were re-called with MiXCR into one record per CDR3 protein. The table shows about 400,000 distinct CDR3 sequences, with about 15% occurring only once. Input material: blood. These receptors were collected from a woman in her 30s with Graves' ophthalmopathy. CDR3s include the opening cysteine and the closing phenylalanine or tryptophan. The order of the fields is CDR3 length, J gene, V gene, CDR3 protein.

17 TRBJ1-3 TRBV7-9 CASSPEVNMGSGNTIYF
14 TRBJ1-6 TRBV12-3/TRBV12-4 CASRRGQSFSPLHF
14 TRBJ1-2 TRBV19 CASSIFGAPYGYTF
14 TRBJ2-5 TRBV3-1 CASSQGGPQETQYF
17 TRBJ2-1 TRBV30 CAWSPRDGTRIYNEQFF
15 TRBJ2-1 TRBV5-1 CASSIAGASYNEQFF
16 TRBJ1-6 TRBV20-1 CSAQRFTTGSNSPLHF
14 TRBJ1-1 TRBV29-1 CSATTGHLNTEAFF
15 TRBJ2-7 TRBV9 CASSVGGQAPYEQYF
16 TRBJ1-3 TRBV12-3/TRBV12-4 CASSWFGGITGNTIYF
17 TRBJ1-5 TRBV27 CASSLSLDRAFSQPQHF
15 TRBJ2-5 TRBV29-1 CSVEGGRRWEETQYF
12 TRBJ2-1 TRBV5-1 CASRNSHNEQFF
15 TRBJ1-1 TRBV20-1 CSALGTDFMNTEAFF
18 TRBJ2-6 TRBV19 CASSSAGTRSSGANVLTF
15 TRBJ1-5 TRBV27 CASSFSRGSNQPQHF
13 TRBJ2-5 TRBV12-3/TRBV12-4 CASSFTRVETQYF
14 TRBJ2-2 TRBV10-3 CAISDVGDTGELFF
18 TRBJ1-1 TRBV7-9 CASRPLRDRGRGGTEAFF
15 TRBJ2-3 TRBV5-1 CASSLVAGSWDTQYF
19 TRBJ1-5 TRBV19 CASSGNRDRGLFFNQPQHF
12 TRBJ1-5 TRBV5-8 CASSLWTQPQHF
12 TRBJ2-2 TRBV29-1 CSVTQGTGELFF
14 TRBJ1-5 TRBV6-5 CASSYSRGNQPQHF
14 TRBJ1-2 TRBV7-9 CASSSTTANYGYTF
14 TRBJ2-5 TRBV5-6 CASSFELVRETQYF
14 TRBJ2-7 TRBV5-1 CASSFRQGQYEQYF
13 TRBJ2-2 TRBV20-1 CSAQGENTGELFF
14 TRBJ2-7 TRBV7-2 CASSSGPLSYEQYF
15 TRBJ1-5 TRBV12-3/TRBV12-4 CASSSLSVSNQPQHF
12 TRBJ1-4 TRBV30 CAWLISPQKLFF
15 TRBJ2-7 TRBV7-2 CASSLAGLATYEQYF
18 TRBJ2-2 TRBV28 CASSSGLAGGPHTGELFF
12 TRBJ1-2 TRBV28 CASSFPNYGYTF
12 TRBJ2-7 TRBV18 CASSAGTYEQYF
15 TRBJ1-2 TRBV28 CASRPGTGYNYGYTF